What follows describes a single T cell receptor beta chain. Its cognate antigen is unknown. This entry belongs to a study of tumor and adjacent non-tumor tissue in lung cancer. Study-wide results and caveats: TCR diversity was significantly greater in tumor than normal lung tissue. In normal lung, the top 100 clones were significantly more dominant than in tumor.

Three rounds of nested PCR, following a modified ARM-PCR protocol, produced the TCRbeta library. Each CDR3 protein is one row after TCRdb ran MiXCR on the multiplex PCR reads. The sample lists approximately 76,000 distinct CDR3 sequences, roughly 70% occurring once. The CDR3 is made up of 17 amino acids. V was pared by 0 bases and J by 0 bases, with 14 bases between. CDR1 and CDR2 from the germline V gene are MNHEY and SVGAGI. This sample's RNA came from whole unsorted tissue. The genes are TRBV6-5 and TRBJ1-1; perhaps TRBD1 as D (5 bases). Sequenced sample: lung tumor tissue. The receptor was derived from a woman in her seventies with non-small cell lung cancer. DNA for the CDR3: TGTGCCAGCAGTTACTCGCCGTCGACAGAGGTGAACACTGAAGCTTTCTTT. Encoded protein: CASSYSPSTEVNTEAFF.